Sequencing of this T cell receptor (beta chain) was carried out in a study of blood T cell repertoires in COVID-19 (dated by TCRdb to the early 2020s). Background for the entire study: Collaborator samples came from the United States, Italy and Spain and covered acute and convalescent phases of COVID-19. A de-identified subject ID, COVID-19 status, age in years and sex were almost always included in the sample metadata. The prospective study material was composed of cDNA or gDNA derived from T cells, B-cell-depleted T cells, or PBMCs. A freely available public database, intended as a resource for researchers studying the immune response to SARS-CoV-2, is where the repertoires were released. The samples were drawn from the first 160 participants of the ongoing ImmuneRACE study and from some 1,300 subjects provided by 6 global collaborators. Subjects who had been exposed to COVID-19, were actively infected with it, or had recovered from it provided the deeply sampled blood TCRbeta repertoires that made up the dataset. HLA class I and class II types, where available, came from metadata supplied by the sample provider rather than from assay-based typing. Here is what the overall study found, with its caveats: The amount of clinical and demographic metadata varied by source and participant and was provided uncurated.

In Seattle, one collaborating source enrolled patients while the infection was active and tracked those patients longitudinally over the course of disease. Each collaborating institution followed its own protocols to collect whole blood in K2EDTA tubes. For TCRbeta analysis, collaborators shipped samples as frozen whole blood, isolated PBMCs, or DNA extracted from either of those sample types. Concerning this clone itself: No antigen is known for it. No much larger clone exists at a distance of one base, and base qualities are not known.

TCRbeta CDR3 regions were amplified from genomic DNA by means of the immunoSEQ Assay, a bias-controlled multiplex PCR. As for how the authors treated the data: Nucleated cell counts per sample were estimated from amplification of reference gene primers within the assay. To quantify the absolute abundance of each unique TCRbeta CDR3 rearrangement, sequence reads were collapsed and filtered. For each sample, productive Simpson clonality was calculated by taking the square root of Simpson's diversity index across productive rearrangements. TCRdb re-hosts the immuneACCESS table, in-frame sequences only. Its copies lack some clones; in the studies checked, an unresolved V gene accounts for under half of them, and the cause for the rest is not known. That table is the source of V, J and clone size, and D and trimming were worked out from the DNA. The sample data list about 270,000 clones, and around 88% of these were observed just once. Of the sample, 10% to 15% falls within the top ten clones.

As encoded in the germline V gene, CDR1 is KGHSH while CDR2 is LQKENI. Measured from the cysteine to the phenylalanine, the CDR3 is 16 residues long. Only CDR3 DNA remains: 48 bases, in frame from the first base. Here V drops 6 bases and J drops 4 bases, and the junction holds 13 bases not matched to any gene. The source is a woman aged 70-85 years with COVID-19, enrolled during active disease. Sequenced sample: peripheral blood. The chain is encoded by TRBV18 joined to TRBJ1-2, with 8 bases aligning to TRBD1. The nucleotide sequence is given as TGTGCCAGCTCGCCCGGCCTCCAGGGGGCAGTCTATGGCTACACCTTC. It specifies CASSPGLQGAVYGYTF.